This T cell receptor (beta chain) was obtained from a study of glioma-infiltrating T cells after dendritic cell vaccination (dated by TCRdb to about 2016). About the full investigation: Of the roughly 15 glioblastoma patients in the cohort, all drawn from Phase I and II dendritic cell vaccination trials, 9 were newly diagnosed and 6 had recurrent disease. Autologous tumor lysate-pulsed dendritic cell vaccination was administered to the patients between about 2003 and 2012. The vaccine consisted of monocyte-derived dendritic cells cultured less than 9 days with IL-4 and GM-CSF, then pulsed overnight with autologous tumor lysate. Patients received three intradermal dendritic cell vaccine injections at biweekly intervals in the arm below the axilla. In glioblastoma patients vaccinated with dendritic cells, deep sequencing of TCR beta CDR3 regions served to measure the amount of tumor-infiltrating lymphocytes and to compare repertoires between tumor and blood. Survival after dendritic cell vaccination was correlated with TCR sequencing metrics, including TIL content and tumor-blood repertoire overlap. The investigation overall reported the following: The cohort was small and heterogeneous, with few patients having full blood and tumor sets and even fewer initial-recurrent tumor pairs. No direct relationship between TCR clonality and survival was found, suggesting a diverse polyclonal response may matter. The three-group TCR overlap response model was characterized as speculative, and prospective validation of the model was stated to be required. Longer time to progression and overall survival after dendritic cell vaccination were predicted by higher estimated pretreatment TIL content.

Comment on this clone: What antigen it recognizes has not been identified. No per-base quality is available; no much larger clone lies one base away.

To be selected, patients needed enough residual fresh-frozen tumor tissue and more than two years of available survival data. Molecular status otherwise varied across the glioblastoma patients, but none of them carried an isocitrate dehydrogenase mutation. PBMC were collected before vaccination, two weeks after the third vaccination, and at tumor progression if tumor progression occurred. Genomic DNA was extracted with the Qiagen DNeasy Blood extraction Kit. The CDR3 runs 16 residues from the cysteine to the phenylalanine. Only the CDR3 DNA is retained, 48 bases long and in frame from the first base. According to the germline V gene, CDR1 reads LGHNA and CDR2 reads YSLEER. V is clipped by 0 bases and J by 5 bases, and the sequence between their germline boundaries is 14 bases long. The immunoSEQ assay amplified TCRB CDR3 regions from 1.5 to 2.5 micrograms of genomic DNA, or from all available DNA when less than that amount was available. For multiplex PCR, 60 forward primers for TCR V beta segments and 13 reverse primers for J beta segments were used. To estimate reads per starting template, synthetic control templates were spiked into each sample at limiting dilution. The Illumina HiSeq System generated 87 bp sequencing reads. In the paper's pipeline: To remove PCR and sequencing errors, closely related sequences were merged with a nearest neighbor algorithm. TCR overlap was defined as the percentage of unique tumor TCR beta sequences that were also found in the peripheral blood of the same patient. What TCRdb holds here is the immuneACCESS table cut down to in-frame rearrangements. Part of the clones is not present; checked against another copy, under half of the missing clones reflect an unresolved V gene, and the others are unexplained. D and trimming were read from the DNA, whereas the V and J calls and clone size are those reported in that table. Counted in this sample were tens of thousands of clones; about four fifths of them appeared once. The top ten hold less than 8% of the sample.

The sequence is built from TRBV4-3 and TRBJ2-1; 7 matching bases give a weak D call of TRBD2. This TCR was recovered from a human donor with glioblastoma. The sample consisted of blood, taken before dendritic cell vaccination. The CDR3 region has the sequence CASSQEGGGRDNEQFF. DNA sequence: TGCGCCAGCAGCCAAGAGGGCGGGGGCCGGGACAATGAGCAGTTCTTC.